This T cell receptor beta chain comes out of a study of T cell changes during pregnancy in multiple sclerosis. TCRdb's table, derived via immunoSEQ multiplex PCR, lists solely in-frame clones and lacks some. This table has 20,000 to 25,000 clones, around 86% appearing once. The sequence came from a female donor in good health, enrolled as a control in a pregnancy study. The sample in question was CD8+ T cells from peripheral blood mononuclear cells, obtained in the first trimester of pregnancy.

In DNA form, the CDR3 reads TGTGCCAGCAGCACCAACGCGGACTTGGAGAGCGAAAAACTGTTTTTT. Translated: CASSTNADLESEKLFF. The V gene is TRBV7-9, the J gene TRBJ1-4, with D unclear. The CDR3 sequence is 16 residues long. The V gene lost 5 bases and the J gene lost 8 bases, with 21 bases spanning the gap. Germline V lookup: CDR1 SEHNR, CDR2 FQNEAQ (reference sequence).